Each of the 30 T cell receptor beta chains below was sequenced from the same sample in a study of blood T cell repertoires in COVID-19 (dated by TCRdb to 2020 to 2021). Library preparation was by the immunoSEQ multiplex PCR assay. Here the immuneACCESS table is served through TCRdb, limited to in-frame sequences with V and J called. Missing clones are a known gap in these copies; in checked studies unresolved V genes cover under half, and the rest lacks a known reason. In this sample the table shows around 200,000 clones, 86% of which occur a single time. The ten largest clonotypes hold around 21% of the sample. Sequencing was carried out using peripheral blood. The source of these receptors is a man between 65 and 79 years old with active or convalescent COVID-19.

J is TRBJ1-5 and V is TRBV6-6; TRBD1 agrees at 7 bases. The CDR3 consists of 13 residues. Germline V lookup: CDR1 MNHNY, CDR2 SVGAGI (reference sequence). Trimming at V came to 2 bases and at J to 5 bases, leaving 0 bases not matched to a gene. The CDR3, as DNA: TGTGCCAGCAGTTACCAGGGGGATCAGCCCCAGCATTTT. Protein sequence: CASSYQGDQPQHF.

There are a few counts of this clone. The DNA of the CDR3 is TGTGCCAGCAGCTTAGTCGACTCCTCCCCAGATACGCAGTATTTT. Amino acids: CASSLVDSSPDTQYF. This chain uses TRBV11-2 with TRBJ2-3; D unclear. The CDR3 runs 15 residues. V lost 1 base and J lost 4, with 12 bases in between. Germline V gene lookup returns CDR1 SGHAT and CDR2 FQNNGV.

This clone was seen a few times. This chain connects TRBV5-1 to TRBJ2-1; TRBD2 matches at 11 bases. Germline V gene sequence: CDR1 SGHRS, CDR2 YFSETQ. Germline trimming cut 4 bases from V and 3 bases from J; bases unmatched to any gene: 12. The CDR3 has 18 residues. The CDR3 loop reads CASSLRLAGSGDYNEQFF. The CDR3 coding sequence is TGCGCCAGCAGCCTCCGACTAGCGGGGTCGGGAGACTACAATGAGCAGTTCTTC.

This clone has only a few counts. The rearrangement uses TRBV5-3 and TRBJ1-4, with TRBD1 matching 7 bases. TRBV5-3 belongs to the ORF category, with a function that is uncertain. The CDR3 contains 16 residues. J was trimmed by 0 bases and V by 3 bases; bases with no gene match: 5. The chain's CDR3 is CARSCGQAATNEKLFF. The CDR3 DNA reads TGTGCCAGAAGCTGCGGACAGGCGGCAACTAATGAAAAACTGTTTTTT.

CDR3 in amino acids: CASSLLLTGSSNQPQHF. Here the CDR3 DNA reads TGTGCCAGCAGTTTACTCCTCACCGGGTCATCTAATCAGCCCCAGCATTTT. The V gene is TRBV28, the J gene TRBJ1-5; D is unresolved. From germline, CDR1 is MDHEN and CDR2 SYDVKM. Trimming shortened V by 2 bases and J by 4 bases, and 18 bases separated the two germline ends. There are 17 residues in the CDR3.

V usage is TRBV4-3 and J usage is TRBJ1-4; 8 bases are shared with TRBD1. This CDR3 region has 17 residues. The V segment lost 5 bases and the J segment 0 bases; nucleotides outside the gene matches: 8. The V gene's germline CDR1 is LGHNA and CDR2 YSLEER. This CDR3 reads CASSKQGAVTTNEKLFF. As DNA, the CDR3 is TGCGCCAGCAGCAAGCAGGGGGCAGTCACAACTAATGAAAAACTGTTTTTT.

V usage is TRBV5-5 and J usage is TRBJ2-5; TRBD2 matches 8 bases. Per germline, CDR1 SGHKS and CDR2 YYEKEE (reference sequence). The CDR3 spans 14 residues. J gave up 5 bases and V 4 bases, and 7 bases lay outside the gene matches. The DNA of the CDR3 is TGTGCCAGCAGCCCGGGTGCTAGCGGGGAGACCCAGTACTTC. Protein: CASSPGASGETQYF.

The chain has TRBV4-3 and TRBJ1-2, with TRBD1 matching over 7 bases. Trimming removed 1 base from V and 6 bases from J; junction bases left unmatched: 8. Germline CDR1 LGHNA, CDR2 YSLEER. This CDR3 is built from 15 residues. The CDR3 nucleotides read TGCGCCAGCAGCCAAGTCAACAGGGGAAAGGATGGCTACACCTTC. It yields the protein CASSQVNRGKDGYTF.

This clone was detected only a few times. The chain recombines TRBV5-1 with TRBJ2-2; 16 bases line up with TRBD2. CDR1 SGHRS and CDR2 YFSETQ come from the germline V gene. The CDR3 consists of 18 residues. Trimming cost V 4 bases and J 6 bases; bases outside gene matches: 9. The CDR3 sequence is CASSPHSGTSGGAGELFF. In nucleotides, the CDR3 is TGCGCCAGCAGCCCCCATTCCGGGACTAGCGGGGGGGCCGGGGAGCTGTTTTTT.

This rearrangement joins TRBV5-1 to TRBJ2-7; no firm D call. Germline loops: CDR1 SGHRS, CDR2 YFSETQ. Trimming took 2 bases from V and 1 from J, leaving 10 bases between them. The CDR3 is 14 residues long. In DNA form, the CDR3 reads TGCGCCAGCAGCTTCAACAGTATGTCCTACGAGCAGTACTTC. Protein: CASSFNSMSYEQYF.

This rearrangement joins TRBV6-6 to TRBJ2-7; D might be TRBD1 (5 bases). This CDR3 region has 12 residues. V lost 10 bases and J 2 bases, leaving 12 bases between the germline ends. Germline CDR1 reads MNHNY; CDR2 reads SVGAGI (reference sequence). As DNA, the CDR3 is TGTGCCACCTCGACAGACACCTACGAGCAGTACTTC. Protein: CATSTDTYEQYF.

The V gene is TRBV18, the J gene TRBJ1-2; D is uncertain. CDR3 size: 14 residues. The germline CDR1 and CDR2 sequences are KGHSH and LQKENI. Between the trimmed V and J ends, which lost 1 base and 4 bases, there was a span of 10 bases. CDR3 nucleotide sequence: TGTGCCAGCTCACCACGGGAGGGCGGCTATGGCTACACCTTC. Protein sequence: CASSPREGGYGYTF. Complete variable domain (other parts from reference TRBV18 and TRBJ1-2): NAGVMQNPRHLVRRRGQEARLRCSPMKGHSHVYWYRQLPEEGLKFMVYLQKENIIDESGMPKERFSAEFPKEGPSILRIQQVVRGDSAAYFCASSPREGGYGYTFGSGTRLTVV.

This chain connects TRBV2 to TRBJ1-3; no reliable D call. The V gene's germline CDR1 is SNHLY and CDR2 FYNNEI. Trimming cost V 10 bases and J 0 bases, with 4 bases left between them. The CDR3 length is 11 residues. This CDR3 is CATYSGNTIYF. The CDR3 nucleotides are TGTGCCACCTACTCTGGAAACACCATATATTTT.

A note on this clone: At one boundary the junction diverges from the germline segment, which might be a read error. This chain links TRBV28 with TRBJ2-1; the match to TRBD2 covers 11 bases. The CDR3 runs 16 residues. The germline V gene encodes CDR1 MDHEN and CDR2 SYDVKM. Written as DNA, the CDR3 is TGTGCCAGCAGTCCTACGGGACTAGCGGCCTATAATGAGCAGTTCTTC. Its translation: CASSPTGLAAYNEQFF.

The rearrangement uses TRBV15 and TRBJ2-7, with D tentatively TRBD2 (7 bases). With 1 base removed from V and 2 bases from J, the gap between germline ends came to 18 bases. Looked up from germline, CDR1 is LNHNV and CDR2 is YYDKDF (reference sequence). The CDR3 has 17 amino acids. The CDR3 spells CATSRAGGTSAPYEQYF. CDR3 bases: TGTGCCACCAGCAGAGCCGGGGGCACTAGCGCACCCTACGAGCAGTACTTC. Based on the CDR3 plus reference TRBV15 and TRBJ2-7, the full variable domain is DAMVIQNPRYQVTQFGKPVTLSCSQTLNHNVMYWYQQKSSQAPKLLFHYYDKDFNNEADTPDNFQSRRPNTSFCFLDIRSPGLGDTAMYLCATSRAGGTSAPYEQYFGPGTRLTVT.

The rearrangement joins TRBV29-1 to TRBJ1-4; 8 bases map to TRBD1. With V trimmed by 7 bases and J by 7 bases, 8 bases remained unmatched. The germline V gene has CDR1 SQVTM and CDR2 ANQGSEA. This CDR3 is built from 13 residues. In DNA form, the CDR3 reads TGCAGCGCAGGACAGGGTAGGGCTGAAAAACTGTTTTTT. Amino acid sequence: CSAGQGRAEKLFF. The full variable domain, in which reference TRBV29-1 and TRBJ1-4 provide the parts outside the CDR3, is SAVISQKPSRDICQRGTSLTIQCQVDSQVTMMFWYRQQPGQSLTLIATANQGSEATYESGFVIDKFPISRPNLTFSTLTVSNMSPEDSSIYLCSAGQGRAEKLFFGSGTQLSVL.

The chain combines TRBV9 with TRBJ2-1, with 10 nucleotides matching TRBD1. Losses at the gene ends were 5 bases for V and 6 bases for J; bases not matched to a gene: 5. The CDR3 sequence is 14 residues long. CDR1 is SGDLS, CDR2 YYNGEE, per germline. The CDR3 loop reads CASSRDRGFNEQFF. CDR3 nucleotide sequence: TGTGCCAGCAGTCGGGACAGGGGTTTCAATGAGCAGTTCTTC.

The chain links TRBV6-2 or TRBV6-3 to TRBJ2-7, with 8 bases lining up with TRBD1. The V and J ends lost 6 bases and 3 bases, in that order; junction bases with no gene match: 7. Germline CDR1 MNHEY, CDR2 SVGEGT. The CDR3 has 14 amino acids. The CDR3 spells CASSRDRGRYEQYF. DNA for the CDR3: TGTGCCAGCAGCCGAGACAGGGGTCGCTACGAGCAGTACTTC.

This chain joins TRBV29-1 and TRBJ2-3; no definite D call. Germline-derived CDR1 and CDR2 are SQVTM and ANQGSEA. The CDR3 runs 12 residues. Trimming cost V 3 bases and J 1 base, with 5 bases left between them. The CDR3 DNA reads TGCAGCGTTGACATAGGCACAGATACGCAGTATTTT. Amino acid sequence: CSVDIGTDTQYF.

V is TRBV25-1 and J is TRBJ2-5; TRBD2 agrees at 8 bases. The V and J ends lost 3 bases and 2 bases, in that order; junction bases with no gene match: 5. Per germline, CDR1 MGHDK and CDR2 SYGVNS. This CDR3 contains 15 residues. The CDR3 region has the DNA TGTGCCAGCAGTGAGGTAGCGGGGTTTCAAGAGACCCAGTACTTC. This sequence encodes CASSEVAGFQETQYF. The full variable domain, in which reference TRBV25-1 and TRBJ2-5 provide the parts outside the CDR3, is EADIYQTPRYLVIGTGKKITLECSQTMGHDKMYWYQQDPGMELHLIHYSYGVNSTEKGDLSSESTVSRIRTEHFPLTLESARPSHTSQYLCASSEVAGFQETQYFGPGTRLLVL.

The rearrangement joins TRBV7-3 to TRBJ2-1; 16 bases fit TRBD2. The CDR3 totals 22 residues. The V and J ends lost 5 bases and 0 bases, in that order; junction bases with no gene match: 16. Germline V gives CDR1 SGHTA, CDR2 FQGTGA. The CDR3: CASSPGTSGRADYKHSYNEQFF. As DNA, the CDR3 is TGTGCCAGCAGCCCCGGGACTAGCGGGAGGGCCGACTATAAACACTCCTACAATGAGCAGTTCTTC.

J is TRBJ2-7 and V is TRBV27, with 9 bases matching TRBD1. Unmatched junction bases numbered 12, after V lost 5 bases and J lost 7 bases. CDR1 and CDR2 (germline): MNHEY, SMNVEV (reference sequence). CDR3 length: 15 residues. CDR3 in DNA: TGTGCCAGCAGTGTCCGGGACAGGGTAGGGGGTGAGCAGTACTTC. Residues: CASSVRDRVGGEQYF.

V gene TRBV12-5 combines with J gene TRBJ2-7, with D unresolved. Germline V gene lookup returns CDR1 LGHNT and CDR2 FRNRAP. V dropped 1 base and J dropped 3 bases, with 10 bases sitting between them. The CDR3 consists of 14 residues. The DNA of the CDR3 is TGTGCTAGTGGTTTGGACAGAACTGACTACGAGCAGTACTTC. This encodes CASGLDRTDYEQYF. Full variable domain (remainder filled in from reference TRBV12-5 and TRBJ2-7): DARVTQTPRHKVTEMGQEVTMRCQPILGHNTVFWYRQTMMQGLELLAYFRNRAPLDDSGMPKDRFSAEMPDATLATLKIQPSEPRDSAVYFCASGLDRTDYEQYFGPGTRLTVT.

This clone was counted between two and nine times. This chain links TRBV18 with TRBJ2-1; 7 positions match TRBD2. The CDR3 covers 16 residues. CDR1 and CDR2 (germline): KGHSH, LQKENI. Germline trimming cut 3 bases from V and 4 bases from J; bases unmatched to any gene: 9. CDR3 sequence reads: CASSPPGGPLYNEQFF. CDR3 nucleotides: TGTGCCAGCTCACCCCCGGGGGGTCCCCTTTACAATGAGCAGTTCTTC. Complete variable domain (other parts from reference TRBV18 and TRBJ2-1): NAGVMQNPRHLVRRRGQEARLRCSPMKGHSHVYWYRQLPEEGLKFMVYLQKENIIDESGMPKERFSAEFPKEGPSILRIQQVVRGDSAAYFCASSPPGGPLYNEQFFGPGTRLTVL.

The chain has TRBV19 and TRBJ2-3, with 9 nucleotides matching TRBD2. CDR1 LNHDA and CDR2 SQIVND come from the germline V gene (reference sequence). This CDR3 spans 15 amino acids. Unmatched junction bases numbered 11, after V lost 6 bases and J lost 7 bases. CDR3 region: CASSRTIAGEHTQYF. CDR3 nucleotide sequence: TGTGCCAGTAGCCGGACCATAGCGGGAGAGCATACGCAGTATTTT.

The chain is built from TRBV10-2 and TRBJ1-2; D might be TRBD1 (6 bases). Germline CDR1 WSHSY, CDR2 SAAADI. V lost 5 bases to trimming and J lost 4 bases, with 17 bases between them. The CDR3 runs to 15 residues. CDR3: CASSTFQGLGYGYTF. The CDR3 DNA reads as TGCGCCAGCAGTACTTTTCAGGGGCTTGGCTATGGCTACACCTTC.

This chain uses TRBV19 with TRBJ1-2; 7 bases agree with TRBD1. V was clipped by 7 bases and J by 8 bases; unmatched bases: 4. CDR1 and CDR2 from the germline V gene are LNHDA and SQIVND (reference sequence). The CDR3 consists of 11 residues. This CDR3 is CASTDRDGYTF. The CDR3 DNA reads TGTGCCAGTACCGACAGGGACGGCTACACCTTC.

V and J are TRBV6-6 and TRBJ1-1, with D unclear. Looked up from germline, CDR1 is MNHNY and CDR2 is SVGAGI (reference sequence). The CDR3 length is 13 residues. V gave up 1 base and J gave up 1 base, with 4 bases separating them. CDR3 in amino acids: CASSYWANTEAFF. The CDR3 DNA reads TGTGCCAGCAGTTACTGGGCGAACACTGAAGCTTTCTTT.

The chain combines TRBV24-1 with TRBJ1-2; 10 bases are a match to TRBD1. Germline lookup yields CDR1 KGHDR and CDR2 SFDVKD. This CDR3 contains 16 residues. After removal of 4 bases from V and 6 bases from J, the junction contained 10 bases not matched to a gene. For the CDR3, the DNA is TGTGCCACCAGTGACACCACCCCGGGACAGGGGCATGGCTACACCTTC. Its protein product is CATSDTTPGQGHGYTF.

Many counts were recorded for this clone. The gene calls are TRBV4-1 and TRBJ1-6; 7 bases map to TRBD1. CDR1 MGHRA and CDR2 YSYEKL come from the germline V gene. This CDR3 region has 15 residues. V shed 0 bases and J 12 bases; nucleotides not matched to a gene: 8. CDR3 protein: CASSQDGLGQKPLHF. The CDR3 DNA sequence: TGCGCCAGCAGCCAAGATGGGTTGGGACAGAAACCCCTCCACTTT.